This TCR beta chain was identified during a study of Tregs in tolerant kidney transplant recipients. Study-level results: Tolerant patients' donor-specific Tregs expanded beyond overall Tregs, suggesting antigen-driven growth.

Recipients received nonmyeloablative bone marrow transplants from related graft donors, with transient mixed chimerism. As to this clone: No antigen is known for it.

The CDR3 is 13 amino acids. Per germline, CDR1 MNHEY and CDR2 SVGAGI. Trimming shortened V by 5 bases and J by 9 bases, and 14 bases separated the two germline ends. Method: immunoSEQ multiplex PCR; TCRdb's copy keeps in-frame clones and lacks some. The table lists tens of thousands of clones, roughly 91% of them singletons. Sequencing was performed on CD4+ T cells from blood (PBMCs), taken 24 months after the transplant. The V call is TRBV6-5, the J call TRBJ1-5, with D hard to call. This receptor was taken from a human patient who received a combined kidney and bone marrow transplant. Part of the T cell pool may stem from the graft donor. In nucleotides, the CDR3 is TGTGCCAGCAGTCAAGTACCTGAGAGGCCCCAGCATTTT. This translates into CASSQVPERPQHF.